This TCR beta chain was recovered during a study of cytomegalovirus exposure and HLA in healthy donors. This clone was found once. Its target is not known. Sequencing was performed with immunoSEQ multiplex PCR; in TCRdb, only in-frame clones are kept and a portion is missing. The sample comprises 210,000 or so clones, around 88% of which are singletons, and approximately 2.9% rests with the top ten. Germline CDR1 and CDR2: KGHSH and LQKENI. The CDR3 runs to 14 residues. Trimming took 0 bases from V and 6 from J; bases not matched to a gene: 3. The study, taken as a whole, reports: For cytomegalovirus status, the classifier reportedly gave diagnoses with high specificity and sensitivity. A later analysis found first-cohort TCR clusters tended to co-occur in the 90 to 150 validation repertoires.

This receptor was taken from a woman aged 18 to 35 in good health and CMV-seronegative. The sequenced sample consisted of PBMCs. This sequence joins TRBV18 and TRBJ1-2, with 8 bases fitting TRBD1. The CDR3 is CASSPPARGHGYTF. CDR3 nucleotide sequence: TGTGCCAGCTCACCACCGGCCAGGGGGCATGGCTACACCTTC.